This is a list of T cell receptor beta chains from one sample in a study of blood T cell repertoires in COVID-19. Here immunoSEQ multiplex PCR was the method, and the copy in TCRdb shows in-frame clones only, minus some. The table lists 200,000 to 300,000 clones, 88% of them singletons. Sequencing was performed on peripheral blood. These receptors all come from a woman in her thirties or forties who had recovered from COVID-19. Each CDR3 is given with its conserved first and last residue. The size field is filled for only some rows; it gives once, few, many or a size class.

- 14 TRBV7-9 CASSKGLATETQYF
- 12 TRBV5-4 CASSPRGEKLFF
- 15 TRBV18 CASSPTGGSNTEAFF
- 15 TRBV15 CATSHPTQGNYGYTF
- 16 TRBV10-3 CAISSHLAVNTGELFF
few 18 TRBV5-6 CASSGGLPVGSYNSPLHF
- 16 TRBV4-3 CASSPALAVPIYEQFF
- 15 TRBV6-5 CASRRTGLDHYGYTF
- 16 TRBV21-1 CASGGMREGRDNEQFF
- 16 TRBV5-1 CASSLGDRAGNQPQHF
- 15 TRBV4-3 CASSQGGGRVDEQFF
- 13 TRBV24-1 CATRGGLSNEQFF
once 14 TRBV4-1 CASSPGPGNQPQHF
once 15 TRBV5-1 CASSPQRALSGEQFF
- 14 TRBV6-6 CASTDPRVGEKLFF
once 14 TRBV27 CASSRTGPARTQYF
- 14 TRBV7-9 CASSLAWPTYGYTF
- 17 TRBV9 CASSVAGAGGWTGELFF
- 13 TRBV7-3 CASSPQPGDTQYF
- 13 TRBV19 CASSGDRGYEQYF
- 14 TRBV27 CASSLLGAGQPQHF
- 14 TRBV30 CAWTTGGGASPLHF
- 13 TRBV24-1 CATSPGGAYEQYF
- 15 TRBV27 CAGGARVGSYNEQFF
- 13 TRBV11-2 CASSPDRDYGYTF
- 15 TRBV20-1 CSASLGLAARGTQYF
- 15 TRBV7-9 CASSPPGTGYNEQFF
- 16 TRBV30 CAWSTPAGAYYNEQFF
few 15 TRBV18 CASSPGGLAGETQYF
- 13 TRBV27 CASSLGRNQPQHF
- 13 TRBV21-1 CASIGQLNYGYTF
- 14 TRBV30 CAWSRGLATDEQFF
- 12 TRBV18 CASSIGADSPTF
- 12 TRBV7-9 CASSGEGQPQHF
- 14 TRBV7-2 CASSLRGSTDTQYF
- 15 TRBV29-1 CSVSPQGGVNYGYTF
- 11 TRBV5-8 CASSFAGPQHF
few 14 TRBV3-1/TRBV3-2 CASSQGTGAYEQYF